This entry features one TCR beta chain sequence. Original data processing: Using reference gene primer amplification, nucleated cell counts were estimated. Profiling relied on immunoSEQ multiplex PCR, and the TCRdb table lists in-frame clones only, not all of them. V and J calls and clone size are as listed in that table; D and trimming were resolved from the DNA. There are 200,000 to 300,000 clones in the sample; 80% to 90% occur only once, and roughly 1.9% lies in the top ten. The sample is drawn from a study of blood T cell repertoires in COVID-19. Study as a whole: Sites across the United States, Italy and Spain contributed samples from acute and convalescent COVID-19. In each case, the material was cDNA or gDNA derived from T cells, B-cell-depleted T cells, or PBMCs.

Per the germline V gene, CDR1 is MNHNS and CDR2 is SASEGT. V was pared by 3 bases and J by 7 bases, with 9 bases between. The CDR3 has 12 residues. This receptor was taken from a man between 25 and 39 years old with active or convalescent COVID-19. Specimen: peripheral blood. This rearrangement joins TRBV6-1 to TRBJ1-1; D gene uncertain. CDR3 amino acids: CASSDNVLEAFF. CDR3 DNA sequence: TGTGCCAGCAGTGATAATGTTCTTGAAGCTTTCTTT.